This T cell receptor (beta chain) was sequenced for a study of circulating CD8 cells and anti-PD-1 response in melanoma. Study-wide results and caveats: The cohort mixed treatment-naive and previously treated patients. A small cohort with few responders supplied the baseline and M1 comparisons. Under 8% of TRB clonotypes were shared between subsets at M1. Peptide assays on expanded sorted subsets replaced tumor-based reactivity testing.

In its sample, this clonotype is large. Antigen specificity is unknown. Four subsets defined by PD-1 and/or TIGIT were sorted from live CD3+CD8+TCRalphabeta+ cells. Each library started from around 14 ng of total RNA using the QIAseq Immune Repertoire TCR panel. One entry per CDR3 protein results from TCRdb running MiXCR on the reads. The sample has more than 1,000 distinct CDR3 sequences; approximately 6.2% are singletons. This CDR3 is 13 amino acids long. The germline V gene has CDR1 LGHNT and CDR2 FRNRAP. Trimming shortened V by 8 bases and J by 7 bases, and 17 bases separated the two germline ends.

The V call is TRBV12-5, the J call TRBJ1-2; D remains unclear. This material consisted of CD8+ T cells from PBMCs, taken at baseline or after one month of anti-PD-1 therapy (not recorded which). The clonotype was recovered from a human donor with melanoma. CDR3: CASTGDPRRGYTF. The CDR3 DNA follows: TGTGCTAGTACCGGGGATCCACGGCGTGGCTACACCTTC.